This T cell receptor (beta chain) was observed in a study of OX40 agonist ivuxolimab in advanced cancers. Study-wide background: Patients were infused with ivuxolimab every 2 weeks at 0.01 to 10 mg/kg. Allowance was made for prior anti-PD-1, anti-PD-L1 or anti-CTLA-4 therapy, and roughly 40% had some.

Method: immunoSEQ multiplex PCR; TCRdb's copy keeps in-frame clones and lacks some. This repertoire shows under 85,000 clones, more than 70% found once; its top ten account for around 0.5%. This CDR3 is 13 amino acids long. The V and J ends lost 6 bases and 3 bases respectively, with 12 bases between them. The V gene's germline CDR1 is SQVTM and CDR2 ANQGSEA. This clone turned up a few times. The chain combines TRBV29-1 with TRBJ1-5, with D possibly being TRBD1 (5 bases). The clonotype comes from an adult with an advanced solid tumor such as melanoma, head and neck, liver or kidney cancer. The sequences come from CD4+ or CD8+ T cells sorted from blood, collected in a trial of the OX40 agonist ivuxolimab. CDR3 sequence: CSVKDSYNQPQHF. In DNA form, the CDR3 reads TGCAGCGTCAAAGACAGCTACAATCAGCCCCAGCATTTT. The whole variable domain, filled in from reference TRBV29-1 and TRBJ1-5, reads SAVISQKPSRDICQRGTSLTIQCQVDSQVTMMFWYRQQPGQSLTLIATANQGSEATYESGFVIDKFPISRPNLTFSTLTVSNMSPEDSSIYLCSVKDSYNQPQHFGDGTRLSIL.